One and the same sample provided the 8 T cell receptor beta chains below, sequenced in a study of cytomegalovirus exposure and HLA in healthy donors (dated by TCRdb to 2015 to 2018). Library generation was performed with the immunoSEQ multiplex PCR assay. As stored in TCRdb, this immuneACCESS dataset retains in-frame rearrangements with V and J assigned. A fraction of the clones does not appear; measured against another copy, unresolved V genes explain less than half of the discrepancy, and the remainder lacks a known reason. This sample holds more than 250,000 clones; about 90% were observed only once. The top ten constitute roughly 1.1% of the sample. Sequencing was carried out using PBMCs. Receptors originate from a woman aged 25 to 39 in good health and CMV-seropositive.

The chain carries TRBV5-1 and TRBJ2-2; D perhaps matches TRBD2 (6 bases). The CDR3 consists of 14 residues. Germline V CDR1 and CDR2: SGHRS, YFSETQ. The ends were cut back, 4 bases at V and 8 bases at J, with 15 bases in the middle. The CDR3 loop is CASSPPAGLGELFF. CDR3 DNA sequence: TGCGCCAGCAGCCCTCCGGCGGGGCTGGGGGAGCTGTTTTTT.

This chain uses TRBV27 with TRBJ1-5; no firm D call. Germline V gene lookup returns CDR1 MNHEY and CDR2 SMNVEV (reference sequence). The ends were cut back, 8 bases at V and 3 bases at J, with 11 bases in the middle. The CDR3 is 13 amino acids. As DNA, the CDR3 is TGTGCCAGCGGTTCAAACGACAATCAGCCCCAGCATTTT. This sequence encodes CASGSNDNQPQHF.

The V call is TRBV6-1, the J call TRBJ1-1; maybe TRBD1 (6 bases). This CDR3 spans 14 amino acids. Trimming removed 6 bases from V and 5 bases from J, with 16 bases in between. Germline loops: CDR1 MNHNS, CDR2 SASEGT. The CDR3 nucleotides read TGTGCCAGCAGGCGGCAGGGGAAGGAGACTGAAGCTTTCTTT. Translated: CASRRQGKETEAFF.

The V call is TRBV7-6, the J call TRBJ2-5; D is uncertain. The CDR3 runs to 14 residues. Trimming removed 1 base at V and 4 bases at J, with 10 bases between. The germline V gene has CDR1 SGHVS and CDR2 FNYEAQ. This chain's CDR3 is CASSLGPLGETQYF. The CDR3 DNA is TGTGCCAGCAGCTTAGGTCCACTTGGAGAGACCCAGTACTTC.

As to this clone: The sample carries other DNA sequences with the same CDR3. The rearrangement links TRBV6-1 to TRBJ2-5; 7 positions match TRBD1. The CDR3 has 12 amino acids. Germline V gene data show CDR1 as MNHNS and CDR2 as SASEGT. J lost 5 bases, V lost 3 bases, and 0 bases had no gene match. CDR3 DNA: TGTGCCAGCAGTGACAGGGGGGAGACCCAGTACTTC. Its translation: CASSDRGETQYF.

This chain uses TRBV6-5 with TRBJ2-1; possibly TRBD1 for D (5 bases). The germline V and J ends were trimmed by 3 bases and 0 bases, with 12 bases remaining between them. Germline-derived CDR1 and CDR2 are MNHEY and SVGAGI. CDR3 length: 16 amino acids. The DNA of the CDR3 is TGTGCCAGCAGTTATAGGCGACAGAGCTCCTACAATGAGCAGTTCTTC. Its protein is CASSYRRQSSYNEQFF.

V usage is TRBV19 and J usage is TRBJ2-3; 12 positions agree with TRBD2. J gave up 2 bases and V 1 base, and 1 base lay outside the gene matches. This CDR3 is built from 16 residues. Germline CDR1 is LNHDA and CDR2 is SQIVND (reference sequence). CDR3 DNA: TGTGCCAGTAGTATAGGGACTAGCGGGAACACAGATACGCAGTATTTT. Translation gives CASSIGTSGNTDTQYF.

The V gene is TRBV13, the J gene TRBJ2-7; 7 nucleotides line up with TRBD1. Trimming removed 2 bases from V and 3 bases from J; junction bases left unmatched: 10. The CDR3 sequence is 16 residues long. CDR1 is PRHDT and CDR2 is FYEKMQ in the germline V gene (reference sequence). In nucleotides, the CDR3 is TGTGCCAGCAGCTTAAACCGTGGACAGGCTCTCTACGAGCAGTACTTC. This sequence encodes CASSLNRGQALYEQYF.